This T cell receptor beta chain was identified during a study of cytomegalovirus exposure and HLA in healthy donors. Measured with immunoSEQ multiplex PCR; TCRdb has only the in-frame clones, and not every one. The repertoire has more than 140,000 clones, approximately 91% of them found once; the top ten carry 2.5% to 4%. The material sequenced was PBMCs. This TCR came from a woman in her late teens or twenties in good health and CMV-seropositive.

CDR3 residues: CASSYSNLQGNEQYF. DNA for the CDR3: TGTGCCAGCAGTTACTCGAACTTGCAGGGGAACGAGCAGTACTTC. The chain is built from TRBV6-5 and TRBJ2-7; D perhaps matches TRBD1 (6 bases). CDR3 length: 15 amino acids. V was pared by 0 bases and J by 5 bases, with 14 bases between. The germline gives CDR1 MNHEY, CDR2 SVGAGI.